This TCR beta chain was recovered during a study of early T cells in non-severe SARS-CoV-2 infection. Study overall: The chains were unpaired, and the sequenced material was bulk RNA from unsorted whole blood. Study-level results: VDJdb-based annotation leaned toward anti-spike CD8 responses and missed private and CD4 specificities.

Germline values: CDR1 MDHEN, CDR2 SYDVKM. This CDR3 spans 13 amino acids. Between the trimmed V and J ends, which lost 3 bases and 5 bases, there was a span of 7 bases. Attachment of unique molecular identifiers was made to individual cDNA molecules. TCRdb processed the 5' RACE reads anew with MiXCR; each CDR3 protein has one entry. The sample has more than 65,000 distinct CDR3 sequences, around 13% seen once. This clonotype was recorded a few times. Its antigen is undetermined. The V call is TRBV28, the J call TRBJ2-2, with D maybe TRBD1 (5 bases). Input material: whole blood. The TCR originated in an adult who was a healthcare worker with PCR-confirmed SARS-CoV-2 infection or an uninfected control (not recorded which). CDR3 bases: TGTGCCAGCAGTTTCGACAGAACCGGGGAGCTGTTTTTT. This sequence encodes CASSFDRTGELFF.